Detailed here is one T cell receptor gamma chain. Its binding antigen is unknown. Per-base qualities were not stored, and no clone one base away is much larger. Library preparation used multiplex PCR. TCRdb names Ion Torrent PGM as the instrument used. TRG repertoires were amplified from roughly 190 ng of biopsy DNA using the LymphoTrack kit, whose primers carry Illumina adapters. After purification with AMPure XP beads and quantification on a 2100 Bioanalyzer, the TRG amplicons were pooled in equimolar amounts. TRG libraries were sequenced on an Ion PGM instrument. Turning to the authors' computational methods: FastX discarded any read in which over 10% of nucleotides had a quality score below the third quartile for that patient. Reads were aligned with IMGT/HighV-QUEST to assign V, D and J genes, identify CDR3 regions and assess functionality. After the sequences were translated into amino acids, every sequence predicted to be non-functional was thrown out. CDR3s were split into kmers, with and without positional annotation; kmer frequencies underwent PCA, and samples were clustered using all 1023 combinations of PCs 1-10. Classification was validated by leave-one-out cross-validation, in which parameters were re-optimised on the remaining samples each time. Shannon diversity was calculated with the vegan R package from repeated random subsamples, each the size of the lowest read count. The public reads were reprocessed by TCRdb using CATT, and rows of matching DNA were later combined. TCRdb's processing, not the study's, gives the V and J calls here. The sample profile shows several hundred gamma-chain clones; under 60% of them were found once. About half of the sample is held by the ten biggest clonotypes.

Genomic DNA was extracted with the QIAamp DNA FFPE tissue kit from ten 5-um FFPE scrolls per case. Classification of coeliac disease based on the TCR repertoire was tested using fully anonymised formalin-fixed paraffin-embedded duodenal biopsies that were surplus to diagnostic needs. The controls had no clinical or histological suspicion of coeliac disease and had upper endoscopy for reflux, dyspepsia or gastritis. This specimen comes from a study of intestinal T cells in coeliac disease (dated by TCRdb to 2018 to 2020). With regard to the full study: In the TRG cohort, the mean age of coeliac patients was 15 to 16 years compared with 50 to 55 years for controls, so the coeliac patients were much younger than the controls. In the TCR-delta (TRD) cohort, there were duodenal biopsies from around eleven coeliac disease patients and around eleven non-coeliac controls. A second, larger TCR-gamma (TRG) cohort comprised duodenal biopsies from around 35 coeliac disease patients and approximately 20 non-coeliac controls. What the authors observed across the whole study: Clustering based on TRG put most of the roughly 54 biopsies (about 94%) in the right class, and the reported leave-one-out accuracy was around 90%. FFPE-derived DNA was found to be relatively degraded, and loss of a proportion of TCR sequences in each sample was likely caused by this degradation. A significant age difference was observed between coeliac and control groups, although significant classification was not yielded by an age-split analysis. There was no way to tell repeated CDR3 amino acid sequences apart from PCR duplicates. In training, clustering based on TRD kmers put all 22 biopsies in the right class, and the reported leave-one-out accuracy was about 90%.

Clipping removes 8 bases from V and 7 bases from J, with 8 as the unmatched junction base count. CDR3 length: 13 amino acids, cysteine to phenylalanine. The only DNA kept is the CDR3, 39 bases in frame from the first base. The sample was a duodenal biopsy. The sequence joins TRGV10 to TRGJP1. TRGV10 is known as an ORF, though its function is uncertain. The source of this sequence is a human donor who served as a control with a normal duodenal biopsy, not a healthy volunteer. The bases are TGTGCTGCGTGGGATTCAAATGGTTGGTTCAAGATATTT. It codes for CAAWDSNGWFKIF.